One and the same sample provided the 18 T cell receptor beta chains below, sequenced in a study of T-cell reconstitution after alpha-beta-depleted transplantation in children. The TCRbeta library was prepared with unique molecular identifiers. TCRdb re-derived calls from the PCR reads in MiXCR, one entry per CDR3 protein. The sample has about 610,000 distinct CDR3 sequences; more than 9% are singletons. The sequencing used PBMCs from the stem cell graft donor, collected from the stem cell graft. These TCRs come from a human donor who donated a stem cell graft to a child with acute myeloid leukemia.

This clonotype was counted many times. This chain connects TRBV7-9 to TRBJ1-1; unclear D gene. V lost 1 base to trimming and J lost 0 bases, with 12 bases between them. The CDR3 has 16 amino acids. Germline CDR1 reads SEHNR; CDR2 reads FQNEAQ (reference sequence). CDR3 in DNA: TGTGCCAGCAGCTTAGGCGTTCGTGGGGTGAACACTGAAGCTTTCTTT. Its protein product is CASSLGVRGVNTEAFF.

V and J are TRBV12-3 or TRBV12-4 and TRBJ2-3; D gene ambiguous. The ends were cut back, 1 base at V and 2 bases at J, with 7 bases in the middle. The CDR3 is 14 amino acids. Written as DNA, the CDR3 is TGTGCCAGCAGTTTAGGAAGCGACACAGATACGCAGTATTTT. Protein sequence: CASSLGSDTDTQYF.

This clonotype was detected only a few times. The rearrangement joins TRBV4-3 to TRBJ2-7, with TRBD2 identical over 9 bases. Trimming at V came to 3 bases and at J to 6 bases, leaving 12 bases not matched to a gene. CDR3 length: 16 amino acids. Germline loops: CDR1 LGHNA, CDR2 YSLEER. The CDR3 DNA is TGCGCCAGCAGCCAGATGGGGACCGGGACTAGCACCGAGCAGTACTTC. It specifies CASSQMGTGTSTEQYF.

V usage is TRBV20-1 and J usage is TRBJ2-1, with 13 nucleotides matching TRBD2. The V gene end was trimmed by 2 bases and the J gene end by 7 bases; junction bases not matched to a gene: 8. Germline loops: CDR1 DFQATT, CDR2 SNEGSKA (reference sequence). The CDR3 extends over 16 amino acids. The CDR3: CSARRLLAGGVNEQFF. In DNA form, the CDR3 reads TGCAGTGCTAGACGCCTACTAGCGGGAGGGGTAAATGAGCAGTTCTTC.

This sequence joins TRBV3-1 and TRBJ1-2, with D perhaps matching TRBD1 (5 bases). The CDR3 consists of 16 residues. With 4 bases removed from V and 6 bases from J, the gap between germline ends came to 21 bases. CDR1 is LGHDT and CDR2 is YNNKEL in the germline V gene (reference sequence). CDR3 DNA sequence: TGTGCCAGCAGCCCAAAAGCGGACATCTCAGTAAATGGCTACACCTTC. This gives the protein CASSPKADISVNGYTF. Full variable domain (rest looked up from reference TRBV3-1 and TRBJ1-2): DTAVSQTPKYLVTQMGNDKSIKCEQNLGHDTMYWYKQDSKKFLKIMFSYNNKELIINETVPNRFSPKSPDKAHLNLHINSLELGDSAVYFCASSPKADISVNGYTFGSGTRLTVV.

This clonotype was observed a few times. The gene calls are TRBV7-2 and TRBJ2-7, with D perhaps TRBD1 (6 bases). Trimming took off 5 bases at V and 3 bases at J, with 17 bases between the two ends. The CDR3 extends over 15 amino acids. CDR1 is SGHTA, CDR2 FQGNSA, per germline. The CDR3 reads CASSNRPGHGYEQYF. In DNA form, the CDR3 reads TGTGCCAGCAGCAACCGCCCGGGACACGGCTACGAGCAGTACTTC.

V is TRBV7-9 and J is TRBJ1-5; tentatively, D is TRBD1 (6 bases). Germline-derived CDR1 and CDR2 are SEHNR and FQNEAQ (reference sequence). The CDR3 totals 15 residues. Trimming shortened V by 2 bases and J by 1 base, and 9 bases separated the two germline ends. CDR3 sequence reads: CASSLPGDSNQPQHF. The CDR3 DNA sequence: TGTGCCAGCAGCTTACCAGGGGACAGCAATCAGCCCCAGCATTTT.

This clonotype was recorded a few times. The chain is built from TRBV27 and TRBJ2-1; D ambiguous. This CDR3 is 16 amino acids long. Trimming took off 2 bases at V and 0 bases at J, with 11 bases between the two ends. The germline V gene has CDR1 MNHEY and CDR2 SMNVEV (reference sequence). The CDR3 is CASSLKVVSSYNEQFF. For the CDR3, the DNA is TGTGCCAGCAGTTTAAAGGTGGTTAGCTCCTACAATGAGCAGTTCTTC.

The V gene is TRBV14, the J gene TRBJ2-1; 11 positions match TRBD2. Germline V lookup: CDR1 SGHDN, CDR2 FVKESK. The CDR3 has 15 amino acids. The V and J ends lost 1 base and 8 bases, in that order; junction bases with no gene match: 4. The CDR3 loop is CASSQATSGSDEQFF. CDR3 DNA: TGTGCCAGCAGCCAAGCAACTAGCGGGAGTGATGAGCAGTTCTTC.

The CDR3 nucleotides are TGTGCCAGCAGCTTACGGACTAGCGGGAGTCGGCCCACCTACAATGAGCAGTTCTTC. It specifies CASSLRTSGSRPTYNEQFF. The rearrangement links TRBV11-2 to TRBJ2-1; TRBD2 matches 13 bases. CDR1 is SGHAT and CDR2 is FQNNGV in the germline V gene. The V gene end was trimmed by 2 bases and the J gene end by 2 bases; junction bases not matched to a gene: 9. This CDR3 contains 19 residues.

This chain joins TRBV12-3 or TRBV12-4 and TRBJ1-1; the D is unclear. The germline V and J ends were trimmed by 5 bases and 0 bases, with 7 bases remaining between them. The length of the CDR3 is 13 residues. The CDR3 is CASSPLLNTEAFF. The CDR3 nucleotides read TGTGCCAGCAGTCCCCTTCTGAACACTGAAGCTTTCTTT.

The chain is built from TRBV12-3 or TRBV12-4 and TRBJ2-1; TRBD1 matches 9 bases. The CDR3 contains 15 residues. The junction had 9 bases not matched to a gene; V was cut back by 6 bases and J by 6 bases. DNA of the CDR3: TGTGCCAGCAGCGATATCGGACAGGGGTTCAATGAGCAGTTCTTC. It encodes CASSDIGQGFNEQFF.

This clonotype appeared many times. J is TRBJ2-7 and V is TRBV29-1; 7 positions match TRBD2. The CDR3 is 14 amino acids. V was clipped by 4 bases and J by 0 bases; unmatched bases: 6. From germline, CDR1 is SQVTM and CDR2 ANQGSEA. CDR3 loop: CSVGGRGSSYEQYF. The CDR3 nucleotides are TGCAGCGTTGGAGGGAGGGGTAGCTCCTACGAGCAGTACTTC.

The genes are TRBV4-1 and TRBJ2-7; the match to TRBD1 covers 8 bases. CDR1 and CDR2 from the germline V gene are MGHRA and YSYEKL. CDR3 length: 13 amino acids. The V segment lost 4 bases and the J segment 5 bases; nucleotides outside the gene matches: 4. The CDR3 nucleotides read TGCGCCAGCAGCCGGTCACAGGGGGACGAGCAGTACTTC. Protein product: CASSRSQGDEQYF.

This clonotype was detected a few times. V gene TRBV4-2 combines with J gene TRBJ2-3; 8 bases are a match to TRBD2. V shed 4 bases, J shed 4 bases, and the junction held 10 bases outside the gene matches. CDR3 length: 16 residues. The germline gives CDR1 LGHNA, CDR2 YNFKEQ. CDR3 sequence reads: CASSPLAGGFADTQYF. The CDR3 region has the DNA TGTGCCAGCAGCCCTCTGGCGGGAGGTTTTGCAGATACGCAGTATTTT.

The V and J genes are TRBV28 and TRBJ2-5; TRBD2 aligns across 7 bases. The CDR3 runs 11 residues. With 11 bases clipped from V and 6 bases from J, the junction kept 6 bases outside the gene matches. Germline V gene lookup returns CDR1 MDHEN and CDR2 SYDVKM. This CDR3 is CASAGVKTQYF. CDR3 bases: TGTGCCTCGGCGGGAGTAAAGACCCAGTACTTC.

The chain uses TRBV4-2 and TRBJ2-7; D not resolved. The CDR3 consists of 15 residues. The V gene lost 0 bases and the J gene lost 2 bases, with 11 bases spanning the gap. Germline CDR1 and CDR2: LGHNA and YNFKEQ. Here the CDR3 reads CASSQERRSAYEQYF. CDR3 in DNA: TGTGCCAGCAGCCAAGAGCGACGGAGTGCCTACGAGCAGTACTTC.

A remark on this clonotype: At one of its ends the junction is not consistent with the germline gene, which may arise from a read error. CDR3 sequence (DNA): TGCAGTGCTAGAGCGGGAGCCGGGACAGGGTATTTT. It specifies CSARAGAGTGYF. The chain links TRBV20-1 to TRBJ1-4, with TRBD1 matching 9 bases. Germline V gene lookup returns CDR1 DFQATT and CDR2 SNEGSKA (reference sequence). The CDR3 is 12 residues long.